Listed below are T cell receptor beta chains from one sample, sequenced in a study of cytomegalovirus exposure and HLA in healthy donors. Profiled with immunoSEQ multiplex PCR; TCRdb holds only in-frame clones, not every one. In the table there are 150,000 or so clones, nearly 10% of which are singletons. The sequencing sample was made of PBMCs. Source of these receptors: a man aged 45-60 years in good health and CMV-seronegative. CDR3s include the opening cysteine and the closing phenylalanine or tryptophan. The D gene is left open where the match is weak. The size entry is marked missing in some rows and otherwise reads once, few, many or a size class.

-	few	TRBV18	TRBJ1-1	TGTGCCAGCTCACCAACTGTTCAGAACACTGAAGCTTTCTTT	CASSPTVQNTEAFF
-	-	TRBV2	TRBJ2-3	TGTGCCAGCAGCCGCGGGATGAGCACAGATACGCAGTATTTT	CASSRGMSTDTQYF
TRBD1	-	TRBV19	TRBJ2-2	TGTGCCAGTAGTTCTCTTGGGACAGGGAACACCGGGGAGCTGTTTTTT	CASSSLGTGNTGELFF
TRBD2	few	TRBV10-1	TRBJ2-1	TGCGCCAGCAGTGGAGCGGGGGCGCAGTACAATGAGCAGTTCTTC	CASSGAGAQYNEQFF
-	-	TRBV28	TRBJ2-5	TGTGCCAGCAGTTTCCCCCGGGACTTGGAGACCCAGTACTTC	CASSFPRDLETQYF
TRBD1	-	TRBV19	TRBJ2-7	TGTGCCAGTACCTCCGGACAGGGCTACGAGCAGTACTTC	CASTSGQGYEQYF
TRBD1	-	TRBV7-6	TRBJ1-5	TGTGCCAGCAGCCCGGGACAGGGGAATCAGCCCCAGCATTTT	CASSPGQGNQPQHF
-	-	TRBV28	TRBJ1-2	TGTGCCAGCAGTCGATTTGCACAGGGTACCTATGGCTACACCTTC	CASSRFAQGTYGYTF
TRBD1	few	TRBV5-5	TRBJ1-1	TGTGCCAGCAGCCGGGACAGGGGATTGAACACTGAAGCTTTCTTT	CASSRDRGLNTEAFF
-	few	TRBV2	TRBJ2-7	TGTGCCAGCAAAGGCGGGTACAGCTCCTACGAGCAGTACTTC	CASKGGYSSYEQYF
-	few	TRBV14	TRBJ2-7	TGTGCCAGCAGCCAAGATGGCCCCTGGTACGAGCAGTACTTC	CASSQDGPWYEQYF
TRBD1	few	TRBV15	TRBJ1-2	TGTGCCACCAGCACCCCGGGACAGAGCTATGGCTACACCTTC	CATSTPGQSYGYTF
-	-	TRBV5-4	TRBJ2-5	TGTGCCAGCAGCCCCGGGGTAAACGTAAGGATTCAAGAGACCCAGTACTTC	CASSPGVNVRIQETQYF
-	-	TRBV29-1	TRBJ1-2	TGCAGCGTTGACCCTAGACGGGCTAACTATGGCTACACCTTC	CSVDPRRANYGYTF
TRBD1	few	TRBV19	TRBJ2-7	TGTGCCAGTAGTCCCGGACAGGCACCCTACGAGCAGTACTTC	CASSPGQAPYEQYF
-	few	TRBV6-6	TRBJ1-1	TGTGCCAGCAGCTACCGGGGAGGCCCTGAAGCTTTCTTT	CASSYRGGPEAFF
-	-	TRBV7-4	TRBJ1-1	TGTGCCAGGAAGGGGACACGGAACACTGAAGCTTTCTTT	CARKGTRNTEAFF
-	-	TRBV27	TRBJ2-5	TGTGCCAGCAGTCCATGGCTGGGGGGATCCCAGTACTTC	CASSPWLGGSQYF
-	-	TRBV20-1	TRBJ1-4	TGCAGTGCTAGCCCGCGTGAAAAACTGTTTTTT	CSASPREKLFF
-	few	TRBV11-3	TRBJ2-3	TGTGCCAGCAGCCCAAGCGGGCCGGGGGTAGATACGCAGTATTTT	CASSPSGPGVDTQYF
TRBD1	-	TRBV28	TRBJ1-2	TGTGCCAGCATCACCGCGGTAGGGACAGGTCACACCTTC	CASITAVGTGHTF
TRBD2	-	TRBV29-1	TRBJ2-3	TGCAGCGTTGCGGCTAGCGGTAGCACAGATACGCAGTATTTT	CSVAASGSTDTQYF
TRBD1	-	TRBV2	TRBJ1-6	TGTGCCAGCAGGGTTGAACAGGGGTCTAATTCACCCCTCCACTTT	CASRVEQGSNSPLHF
-	-	TRBV6-4	TRBJ1-1	TGTGCCAGCAGTGAATCGGGGGAGGGCACTGAAGCTTTCTTT	CASSESGEGTEAFF
TRBD2	few	TRBV5-1	TRBJ2-1	TGCGCCAGCAGCTCCCGGACTAGCGGGGTTTCCCGCTCCTACAATGAGCAGTTCTTC	CASSSRTSGVSRSYNEQFF
TRBD1	-	TRBV30	TRBJ1-1	TGTGCCTGCCCGGGACAGGGGGACACTGAAGCTTTCTTT	CACPGQGDTEAFF
TRBD1	-	TRBV5-1	TRBJ2-1	TGCGCCAGCAGCTCAGCACAGGGGGCTCAGTACAATGAGCAGTTCTTC	CASSSAQGAQYNEQFF
-	-	TRBV7-6	TRBJ2-5	TGTGCCAGCAGCTTGGCAGGGGCCCAAGAGACCCAGTACTTC	CASSLAGAQETQYF
-	-	TRBV28	TRBJ2-1	TGTGCCAGCAAAACCGGCCTTGGGGCTGCCTACAATGAGCAGTTCTTC	CASKTGLGAAYNEQFF
-	few	TRBV7-9	TRBJ2-7	TGTGCCAGCAGCCACCAGGGATCCATCGGCGAGCAGTACTTC	CASSHQGSIGEQYF
-	few	TRBV7-6	TRBJ1-5	TGTGCCAGCAGCTTAGTCGCCCAGGGCGGTCAGCCCCAGCATTTT	CASSLVAQGGQPQHF
-	few	TRBV11-2	TRBJ2-7	TGTGCCAGCAGTTTAAGGGACGGGGGTCTCTACGAGCAGTACTTC	CASSLRDGGLYEQYF
-	few	TRBV29-1	TRBJ2-1	TGCAGCGTTGATCTGGGTAGCCAGTACAATGAGCAGTTCTTC	CSVDLGSQYNEQFF
TRBD2	few	TRBV4-1	TRBJ2-3	TGCGCCAGCAGCCAAGTACTAGCGGGGGGCACAGATACGCAGTATTTT	CASSQVLAGGTDTQYF
TRBD1	few	TRBV7-9	TRBJ2-1	TGTGCCACCCAGGACAGGGTCGACTACAATGAGCAGTTCTTC	CATQDRVDYNEQFF
TRBD1	-	TRBV28	TRBJ2-7	TGTGCCAGCAGGACCGACAGGGGGCAGACCTACGAGCAGTACTTC	CASRTDRGQTYEQYF
-	few	TRBV7-9	TRBJ1-3	TGTGCTAGCTCGGGGTCTGGAAACACCATATATTTT	CASSGSGNTIYF
TRBD2	few	TRBV6-4	TRBJ2-2	TGTGCCAGCAGCCTTAGCGGGAGCACCGGGGAGCTGTTTTTT	CASSLSGSTGELFF
TRBD2	few	TRBV15	TRBJ2-2	TGTGCCACCAGCCTCCGGGGACTAAACACCGGGGAGCTGTTTTTT	CATSLRGLNTGELFF
-	few	TRBV18	TRBJ2-7	TGTGCCAGCTCACTACAGGCACAGAACTACGAGCAGTACTTC	CASSLQAQNYEQYF
TRBD2	-	TRBV2	TRBJ2-5	TGTGCCAGCAGTAGCGGGGCCCTCCAAGAGACCCAGTACTTC	CASSSGALQETQYF
TRBD2	few	TRBV11-3	TRBJ2-1	TGTGCCAGCAGCTTGGGTGTCAGACTAGCGGGAGTGTTGGATGAGCAGTTCTTC	CASSLGVRLAGVLDEQFF
TRBD1	few	TRBV2	TRBJ1-1	TGTGCCAGCAGTGGGGGGACAGGTCGGAGTGAGACTGAAGCTTTCTTT	CASSGGTGRSETEAFF
TRBD1	-	TRBV7-2	TRBJ1-2	TGTGCCAGCTCCTTGGGACAGGGGAACCATGGCTACACCTTC	CASSLGQGNHGYTF
-	-	TRBV28	TRBJ2-7	TGTGCCAGCAGTGACGGGCCCCACAGGGATCAGGAGGAGTACTTC	CASSDGPHRDQEEYF
-	few	TRBV29-1	TRBJ1-1	TGCAGCGGATATGGGGGGGCCATGAACACTGAAGCTTTCTTT	CSGYGGAMNTEAFF
TRBD1	-	TRBV6-6	TRBJ2-7	TGTGCCAGCAGTTCCCAGCCGGGACAGGGGTCCCACGAGCAGTACTTC	CASSSQPGQGSHEQYF
TRBD1	few	TRBV2	TRBJ2-1	TGTGCCAGCAGTACCGGGACAGGGGGGTACAATGAGCAGTTCTTC	CASSTGTGGYNEQFF
TRBD1	few	TRBV19	TRBJ2-2	TGTGCCACCCAACAGGGGGCTGGTACCGGGGAGCTGTTTTTT	CATQQGAGTGELFF
-	few	TRBV6-4	TRBJ2-6	TGTGCCAGCAGCCTCCGGGACTCTGGGGCCAACGTCCTGACTTTC	CASSLRDSGANVLTF
TRBD1	-	TRBV28	TRBJ1-4	TGTGCCAGCAGTACCCGACAGGGTTTAAGGGAAAAACTGTTTTTT	CASSTRQGLREKLFF
-	few	TRBV29-1	TRBJ2-2	TGCAGCGTACGCTTGAGGAGGGACACCGGGGAGCTGTTTTTT	CSVRLRRDTGELFF
-	-	TRBV11-2	TRBJ2-1	TGTGCCAGCAGCCTCGACCTGACAGGTTATGATGAGCAGTTCTTC	CASSLDLTGYDEQFF
-	few	TRBV7-3	TRBJ2-5	TGTGCCAGCAGCTTAAACCCGGCAGGGCAAGAGACCCAGTACTTC	CASSLNPAGQETQYF
TRBD2	-	TRBV5-1	TRBJ2-2	TGCGCCAGCAGCTTGGTGGCGGGAGAGGGAACCGGGGAGCTGTTTTTT	CASSLVAGEGTGELFF
TRBD1	-	TRBV7-9	TRBJ2-1	TGTGCCAGCAGCTCGGGACAGGGCCCCTACAATGAGCAGTTCTTC	CASSSGQGPYNEQFF
-	-	TRBV27	TRBJ2-7	TGTGCCAGCAGGAGTCCAGGGGAGAACCCCGGGCAGTACTTC	CASRSPGENPGQYF